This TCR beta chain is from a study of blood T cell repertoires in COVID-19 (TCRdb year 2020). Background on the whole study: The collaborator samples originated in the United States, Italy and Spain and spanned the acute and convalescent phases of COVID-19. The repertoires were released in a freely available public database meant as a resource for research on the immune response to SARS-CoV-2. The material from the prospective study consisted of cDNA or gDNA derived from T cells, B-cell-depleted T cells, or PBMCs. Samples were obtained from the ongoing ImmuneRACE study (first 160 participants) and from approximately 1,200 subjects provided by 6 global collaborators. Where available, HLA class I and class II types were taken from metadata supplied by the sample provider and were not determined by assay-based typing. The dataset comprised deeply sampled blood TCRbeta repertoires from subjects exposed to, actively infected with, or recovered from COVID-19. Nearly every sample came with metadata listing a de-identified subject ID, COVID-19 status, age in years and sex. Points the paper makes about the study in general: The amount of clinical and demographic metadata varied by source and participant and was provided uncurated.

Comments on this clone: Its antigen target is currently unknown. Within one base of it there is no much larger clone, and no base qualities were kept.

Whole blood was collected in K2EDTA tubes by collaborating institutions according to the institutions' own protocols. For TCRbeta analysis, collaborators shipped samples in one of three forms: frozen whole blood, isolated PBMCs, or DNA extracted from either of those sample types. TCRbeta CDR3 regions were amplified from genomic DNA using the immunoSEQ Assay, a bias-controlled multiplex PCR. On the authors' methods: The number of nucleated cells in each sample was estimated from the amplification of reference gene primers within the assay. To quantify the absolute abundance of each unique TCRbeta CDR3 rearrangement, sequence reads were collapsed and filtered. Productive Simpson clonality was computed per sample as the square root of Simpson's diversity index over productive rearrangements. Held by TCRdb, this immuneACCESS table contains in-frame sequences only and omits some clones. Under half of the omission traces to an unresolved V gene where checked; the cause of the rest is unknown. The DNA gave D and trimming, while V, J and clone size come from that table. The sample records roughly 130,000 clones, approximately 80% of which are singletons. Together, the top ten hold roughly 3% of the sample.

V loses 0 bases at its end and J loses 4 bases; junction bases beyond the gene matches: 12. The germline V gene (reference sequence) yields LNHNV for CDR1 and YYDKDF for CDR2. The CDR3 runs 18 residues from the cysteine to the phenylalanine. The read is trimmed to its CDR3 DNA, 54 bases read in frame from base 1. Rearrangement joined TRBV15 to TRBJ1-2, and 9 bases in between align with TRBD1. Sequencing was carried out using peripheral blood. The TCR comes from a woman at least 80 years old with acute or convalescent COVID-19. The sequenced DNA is TGTGCCACCAGCAGAGACCCGACCGGGACAGGGAGTTCCTATGGCTACACCTTC. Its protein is CATSRDPTGTGSSYGYTF.